The rows below give T cell receptor beta chains drawn from one sample of a study of cytomegalovirus exposure and HLA in healthy donors. Generated by immunoSEQ multiplex PCR, the TCRdb table keeps only in-frame clones and is missing some. This sample has around 160,000 clones; around three quarters occur once, and the top ten carry over 0.95%. The sample consisted of PBMCs. These receptors were taken from a woman between 40 and 55 years old in good health and CMV-seronegative. Both conserved end residues are part of each CDR3. The order of the fields is clone size, D gene, J gene, V gene, CDR3 protein, CDR3 DNA. A D gene is named only where the DNA matches it firmly. A row's size may be missing; if present it is once, few, many or a size class.

size: NA; D: NA; J: TRBJ2-5; V: TRBV6-1; CDR3: CASSGWPEETQYF; DNA: TGTGCCAGCAGTGGTTGGCCTGAAGAGACCCAGTACTTC
size: NA; D: NA; J: TRBJ1-4; V: TRBV5-1; CDR3: CASSRGATNEKLFF; DNA: TGCGCCAGCAGCAGGGGTGCAACTAATGAAAAACTGTTTTTT
size: NA; D: NA; J: TRBJ1-1; V: TRBV7-9; CDR3: CASSPSTGNTEAFF; DNA: TGTGCCAGCAGCCCCTCGACAGGGAACACTGAAGCTTTCTTT
size: NA; D: TRBD1; J: TRBJ2-2; V: TRBV6-5; CDR3: CASIDRGNTGELFF; DNA: TGTGCCAGCATTGACAGGGGGAACACCGGGGAGCTGTTTTTT
size: NA; D: NA; J: TRBJ2-2; V: TRBV18; CDR3: CASSPPGELFF; DNA: TGTGCCAGCTCACCCCCGGGGGAGCTGTTTTTT
size: once; D: TRBD2; J: TRBJ2-3; V: TRBV11-2; CDR3: CASSRTSGLAGTDTQYF; DNA: TGTGCCAGCAGCAGAACCTCGGGACTAGCGGGAACAGATACGCAGTATTTT
size: NA; D: NA; J: TRBJ1-2; V: TRBV9; CDR3: CASSVEGNYGYTF; DNA: TGTGCCAGCAGCGTAGAGGGGAACTATGGCTACACCTTC
size: NA; D: NA; J: TRBJ2-7; V: TRBV19; CDR3: CASSIDRSVSYEQYF; DNA: TGTGCCAGTAGTATCGACAGATCAGTGTCCTACGAGCAGTACTTC
size: few; D: NA; J: TRBJ2-5; V: TRBV7-9; CDR3: CASSFGGQETQYF; DNA: TGTGCCAGCAGCTTCGGGGGGCAGGAGACCCAGTACTTC
size: NA; D: NA; J: TRBJ2-1; V: TRBV7-6; CDR3: CASSPQANLLGNEQFF; DNA: TGTGCCAGCAGCCCCCAGGCAAACCTCCTCGGTAATGAGCAGTTCTTC
size: NA; D: NA; J: TRBJ1-1; V: TRBV15; CDR3: CATSRSQGYDTEAFF; DNA: TGTGCCACCAGCAGATCGCAGGGTTACGACACTGAAGCTTTCTTT
size: few; D: NA; J: TRBJ2-1; V: TRBV6-5; CDR3: CASSAVRDEQFF; DNA: TGTGCCAGCAGCGCGGTCCGGGATGAGCAGTTCTTC
size: NA; D: NA; J: TRBJ2-1; V: TRBV11-2; CDR3: CASSLVAPGVPSNYNEQFF; DNA: TGTGCCAGCAGCTTAGTGGCACCGGGAGTGCCCTCGAACTACAATGAGCAGTTCTTC
size: once; D: NA; J: TRBJ1-5; V: TRBV5-1; CDR3: CASSLGVGGGADQPQHF; DNA: TGCGCCAGCAGCTTGGGAGTCGGGGGGGGCGCAGATCAGCCCCAGCATTTT
size: few; D: NA; J: TRBJ2-1; V: TRBV6-5; CDR3: CASRPLRDWYNEQFF; DNA: TGTGCCAGCAGACCCCTCCGGGACTGGTACAATGAGCAGTTCTTC
size: NA; D: TRBD1; J: TRBJ2-3; V: TRBV30; CDR3: CAWSVPGQGIRDTQYF; DNA: TGTGCCTGGAGTGTACCGGGACAGGGAATAAGGGATACGCAGTATTTT
size: NA; D: NA; J: TRBJ2-7; V: TRBV2; CDR3: CASSEYRGLYF; DNA: TGTGCCAGCAGTGAGTACAGGGGACTGTACTTC
size: NA; D: NA; J: TRBJ2-2; V: TRBV7-2; CDR3: CASSLGGYNTGELFF; DNA: TGTGCCAGCAGCTTAGGCGGGTATAACACCGGGGAGCTGTTTTTT
size: NA; D: TRBD1; J: TRBJ1-2; V: TRBV11-3; CDR3: CASSLDGEQGAFYTF; DNA: TGTGCCAGCAGCTTAGATGGAGAACAGGGGGCCTTCTACACCTTC
size: NA; D: TRBD1; J: TRBJ2-3; V: TRBV7-3; CDR3: CASSTTGGADTQYF; DNA: TGTGCCAGCAGTACCACAGGGGGTGCAGATACGCAGTATTTT
size: NA; D: NA; J: TRBJ1-5; V: TRBV27; CDR3: CASSPDRSSQPQHF; DNA: TGTGCCAGCAGCCCCGACAGATCAAGTCAGCCCCAGCATTTT
size: few; D: NA; J: TRBJ2-1; V: TRBV11-1; CDR3: CASSLSNEQFF; DNA: TGTGCCAGCAGCTTATCTAATGAGCAGTTCTTC
size: NA; D: NA; J: TRBJ2-5; V: TRBV5-6; CDR3: CASSPQGGRYQETQYF; DNA: TGTGCCAGCAGCCCACAGGGGGGGAGATACCAAGAGACCCAGTACTTC
size: NA; D: TRBD1; J: TRBJ1-4; V: TRBV30; CDR3: CAWSLSGGGRTNEKLFF; DNA: TGTGCCTGGAGTCTCTCAGGGGGCGGCCGAACTAATGAAAAACTGTTTTTT
size: NA; D: TRBD1; J: TRBJ2-7; V: TRBV7-9; CDR3: CASSRQGGYEQYF; DNA: TGTGCCAGCAGCCGACAGGGGGGCTACGAGCAGTACTTC
size: NA; D: NA; J: TRBJ2-7; V: TRBV7-3; CDR3: CASSSGKSAEQYF; DNA: TGTGCCAGCAGTTCAGGAAAATCGGCCGAGCAGTACTTC
size: NA; D: NA; J: TRBJ1-2; V: TRBV6-5; CDR3: CASSYRVGANYGYTF; DNA: TGTGCCAGCAGTTACCGGGTCGGAGCTAACTATGGCTACACCTTC
size: NA; D: TRBD2; J: TRBJ2-7; V: TRBV19; CDR3: CASSIDRRGSYEQYF; DNA: TGTGCCAGTAGTATAGATCGGCGGGGGTCCTACGAGCAGTACTTC
size: NA; D: NA; J: TRBJ2-3; V: TRBV29-1; CDR3: CSIPLNTGHRTDTQYF; DNA: TGCAGCATCCCGCTGAACACGGGACATCGCACAGATACGCAGTATTTT
size: once; D: NA; J: TRBJ1-5; V: TRBV6-1; CDR3: CASSATQGNQPQHF; DNA: TGTGCCAGCAGTGCGACCCAGGGCAATCAGCCCCAGCATTTT
size: NA; D: NA; J: TRBJ1-5; V: TRBV7-8; CDR3: CASSLGQIDSNQPQHF; DNA: TGTGCCAGCAGCTTGGGGCAGATAGATAGCAATCAGCCCCAGCATTTT
size: few; D: NA; J: TRBJ2-7; V: TRBV28; CDR3: CASSLGPINSYEQYF; DNA: TGTGCCAGCAGTTTAGGCCCGATAAACTCCTACGAGCAGTACTTC
size: NA; D: TRBD1; J: TRBJ2-7; V: TRBV27; CDR3: CASSLASTGTGRYEQYF; DNA: TGTGCCAGCAGTTTAGCTTCTACCGGGACAGGGCGCTACGAGCAGTACTTC
size: few; D: NA; J: TRBJ2-7; V: TRBV5-6; CDR3: CASSSTTGGGYEQYF; DNA: TGTGCCAGCAGCTCCACCACAGGGGGGGGGTACGAGCAGTACTTC
size: once; D: NA; J: TRBJ2-7; V: TRBV28; CDR3: CASSFYAAYEQYF; DNA: TGTGCCAGCAGTTTCTACGCCGCCTACGAGCAGTACTTC
size: NA; D: NA; J: TRBJ2-1; V: TRBV5-1; CDR3: CASSLEAGTPNEQFF; DNA: TGCGCCAGCAGCTTGGAAGCCGGGACTCCAAATGAGCAGTTCTTC